This T cell receptor beta chain was recovered during a study of CDR3 diversity in severe acne. V lost 0 bases and J lost 1, with 8 bases in between. The CDR3 is 14 amino acids. Germline CDR1 reads SGHRS; CDR2 reads YFSETQ. TCRdb analysed the PCR reads with MiXCR anew, one entry per CDR3 protein. The sample holds more than 80,000 distinct CDR3 sequences, 49% seen once. Material: blood. The chain has TRBV5-1 and TRBJ2-7; tentatively, D is TRBD2 (5 bases). This sequence originates from a male donor with severe acne vulgaris. The CDR3 is CASSLGGNSYEQYF. The CDR3 DNA reads TGCGCCAGCAGCTTGGGAGGGAATTCCTACGAGCAGTACTTC. The whole variable domain, filled in from reference TRBV5-1 and TRBJ2-7, reads KAGVTQTPRYLIKTRGQQVTLSCSPISGHRSVSWYQQTPGQGLQFLFEYFSETQRNKGNFPGRFSGRQFSNSRSEMNVSTLELGDSALYLCASSLGGNSYEQYFGPGTRLTVT.